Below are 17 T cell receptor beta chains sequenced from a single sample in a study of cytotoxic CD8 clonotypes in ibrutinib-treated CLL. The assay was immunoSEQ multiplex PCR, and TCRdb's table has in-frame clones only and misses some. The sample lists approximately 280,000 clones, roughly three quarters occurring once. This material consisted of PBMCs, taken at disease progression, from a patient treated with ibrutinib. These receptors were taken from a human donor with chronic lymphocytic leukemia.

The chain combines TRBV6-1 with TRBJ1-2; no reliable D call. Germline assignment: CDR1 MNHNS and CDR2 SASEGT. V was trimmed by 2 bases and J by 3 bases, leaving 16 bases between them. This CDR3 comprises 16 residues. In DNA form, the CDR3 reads TGTGCCAGCAGTGAACGGTTTAACACTTTGGACTATGGCTACACCTTC. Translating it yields CASSERFNTLDYGYTF.

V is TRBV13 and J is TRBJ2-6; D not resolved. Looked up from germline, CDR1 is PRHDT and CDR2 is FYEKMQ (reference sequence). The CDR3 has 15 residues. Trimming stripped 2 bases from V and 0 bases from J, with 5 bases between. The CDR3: CASSLFYSGANVLTF. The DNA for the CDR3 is TGTGCCAGCAGCTTATTCTACTCTGGGGCCAACGTCCTGACTTTC.

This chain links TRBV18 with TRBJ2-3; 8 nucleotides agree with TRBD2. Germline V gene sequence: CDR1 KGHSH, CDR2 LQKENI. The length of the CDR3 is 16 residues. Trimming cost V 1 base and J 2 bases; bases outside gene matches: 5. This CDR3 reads CASSPLAGGYTDTQYF. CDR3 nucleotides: TGTGCCAGCTCACCACTCGCGGGAGGATACACAGATACGCAGTATTTT.

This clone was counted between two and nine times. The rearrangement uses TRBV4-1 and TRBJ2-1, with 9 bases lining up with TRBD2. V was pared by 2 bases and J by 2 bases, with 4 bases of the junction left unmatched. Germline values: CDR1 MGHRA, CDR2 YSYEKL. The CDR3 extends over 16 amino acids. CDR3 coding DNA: TGCGCCAGCAGCCAACCGGGACTAGCAACCTACAATGAGCAGTTCTTC. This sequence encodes CASSQPGLATYNEQFF.

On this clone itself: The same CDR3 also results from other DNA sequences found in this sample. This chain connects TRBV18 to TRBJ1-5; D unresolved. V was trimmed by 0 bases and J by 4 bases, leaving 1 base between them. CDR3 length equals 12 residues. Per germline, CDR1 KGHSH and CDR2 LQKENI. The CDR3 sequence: CASSPPNQPQHF. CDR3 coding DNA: TGTGCCAGCTCACCACCAAATCAGCCCCAGCATTTT.

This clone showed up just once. The CDR3 sequence: CASSSSRTGMNTEAFF. CDR3 DNA sequence: TGTGCCAGCAGCTCGTCCCGGACGGGGATGAACACTGAAGCTTTCTTT. The chain links TRBV7-9 to TRBJ1-1; D unresolved. The CDR3 spans 16 residues. Looked up from germline, CDR1 is SEHNR and CDR2 is FQNEAQ (reference sequence). Between the trimmed V and J ends, which lost 4 bases and 0 bases, there was a span of 15 bases.

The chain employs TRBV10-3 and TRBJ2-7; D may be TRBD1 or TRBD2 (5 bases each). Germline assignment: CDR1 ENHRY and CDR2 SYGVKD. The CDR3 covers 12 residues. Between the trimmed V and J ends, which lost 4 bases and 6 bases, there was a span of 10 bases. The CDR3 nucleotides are TGTGCCATCAGTGTAGAGGGGCCCGAGCAGTACTTC. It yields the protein CAISVEGPEQYF.

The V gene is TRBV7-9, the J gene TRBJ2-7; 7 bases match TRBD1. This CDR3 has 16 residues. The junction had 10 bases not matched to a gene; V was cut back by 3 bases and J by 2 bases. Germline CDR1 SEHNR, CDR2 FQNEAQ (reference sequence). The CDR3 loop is CASSFSGTAVPYEQYF. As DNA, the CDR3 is TGTGCCAGCAGCTTCTCCGGGACAGCCGTTCCCTACGAGCAGTACTTC.

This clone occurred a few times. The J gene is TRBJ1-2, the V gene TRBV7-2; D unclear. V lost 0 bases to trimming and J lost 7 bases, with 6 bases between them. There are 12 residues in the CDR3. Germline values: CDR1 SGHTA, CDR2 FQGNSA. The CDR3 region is CASSLAGVGYTF. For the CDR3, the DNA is TGTGCCAGCAGCTTAGCCGGTGTTGGCTACACCTTC.

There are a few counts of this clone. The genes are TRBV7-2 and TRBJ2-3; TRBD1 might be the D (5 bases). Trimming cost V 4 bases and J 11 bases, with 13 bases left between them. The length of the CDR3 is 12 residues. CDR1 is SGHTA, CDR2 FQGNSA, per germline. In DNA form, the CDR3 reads TGTGCCAGCAGCTCTGTGGGGCTGGTGCAGTATTTT. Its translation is CASSSVGLVQYF.

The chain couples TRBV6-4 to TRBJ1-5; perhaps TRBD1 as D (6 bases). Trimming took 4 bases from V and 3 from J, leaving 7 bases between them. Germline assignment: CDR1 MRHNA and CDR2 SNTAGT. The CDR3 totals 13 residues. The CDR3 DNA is TGTGCCAGCAGTGCAGGGGTCAATCAGCCCCAGCATTTT. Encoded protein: CASSAGVNQPQHF.

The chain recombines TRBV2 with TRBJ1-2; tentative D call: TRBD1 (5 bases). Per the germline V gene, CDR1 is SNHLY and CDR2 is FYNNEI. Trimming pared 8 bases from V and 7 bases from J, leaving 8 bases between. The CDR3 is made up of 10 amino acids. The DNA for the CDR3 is TGTGCCAGCCCAGGGAGTGGCTACACCTTC. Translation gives CASPGSGYTF.

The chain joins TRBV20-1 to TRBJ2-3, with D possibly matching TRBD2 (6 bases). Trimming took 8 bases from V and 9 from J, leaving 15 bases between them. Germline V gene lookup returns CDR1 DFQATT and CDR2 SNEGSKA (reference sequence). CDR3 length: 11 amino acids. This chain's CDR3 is CSRRSEGTQYF. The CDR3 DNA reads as TGCAGTCGTCGGTCGGAGGGCACGCAGTATTTT.

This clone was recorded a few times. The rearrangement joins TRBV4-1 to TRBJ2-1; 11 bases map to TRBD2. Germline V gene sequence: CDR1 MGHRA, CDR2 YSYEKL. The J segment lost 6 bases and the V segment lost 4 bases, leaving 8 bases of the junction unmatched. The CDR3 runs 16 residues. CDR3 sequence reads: CASSLVPGLAVNEQFF. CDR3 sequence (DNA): TGCGCCAGCAGCCTTGTCCCGGGACTAGCGGTCAATGAGCAGTTCTTC.

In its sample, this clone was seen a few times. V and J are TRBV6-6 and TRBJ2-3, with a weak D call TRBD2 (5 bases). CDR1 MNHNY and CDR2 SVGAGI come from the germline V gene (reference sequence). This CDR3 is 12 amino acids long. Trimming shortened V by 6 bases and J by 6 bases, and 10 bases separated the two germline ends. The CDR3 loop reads CASSPVADTQYF. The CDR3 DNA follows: TGTGCCAGCAGCCCCGTAGCGGATACGCAGTATTTT.

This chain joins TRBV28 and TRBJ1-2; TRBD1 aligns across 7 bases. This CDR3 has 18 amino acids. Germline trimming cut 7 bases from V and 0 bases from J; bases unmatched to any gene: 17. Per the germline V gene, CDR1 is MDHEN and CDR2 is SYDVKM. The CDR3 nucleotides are TGTGCCAGCACCGTGGACAGGCCTCATCGACTTACTAACTATGGCTACACCTTC. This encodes CASTVDRPHRLTNYGYTF.

CDR3 DNA sequence: TGTGCCAGCAGCTTAGCGGGCAGCGCTAGCACAGATACGCAGTATTTT. Protein product: CASSLAGSASTDTQYF. The V call is TRBV7-9, the J call TRBJ2-3; no clear D gene. The CDR3 is 16 amino acids. The germline V gene encodes CDR1 SEHNR and CDR2 FQNEAQ (reference sequence). V shed 0 bases and J shed 0 bases, with 10 bases lying between them.